This T cell receptor (beta chain) stems from a study of T cells in Graves' hyperthyroidism and ophthalmopathy. General observations from the study: Most thyroid clonotypes expanded above 0.001 were also detected in blood.

Authors of the study amplified TCR beta CDR3 regions from RNA transcripts. RT-PCR in the first round (using the HTBI primer set) targeted the TCR CDR3. TCRdb reprocessed the multiplex PCR reads with MiXCR, giving one entry per CDR3 protein. Among fewer than 40,000 distinct CDR3 sequences, 50% to 55% were seen once, and the ten largest hold 15% to 20%. Per germline, CDR1 SGHVS and CDR2 FQNEAQ. Trimming removed 5 bases from V and 0 bases from J; junction bases left unmatched: 4. This CDR3 spans 16 amino acids. Many counts were recorded for this clonotype. The antigen remains unidentified. Lactation, pregnancy, other autoimmune disease or uncontrolled infection led to exclusion of patients.

V and J are TRBV7-8 and TRBJ2-7; TRBD2 agrees at 13 bases. This sequence was found in a man between 35 and 55 years old with Graves' ophthalmopathy. The material sequenced was blood. The CDR3 nucleotides are TGTGCCAGCAGCCCGGGACTAGCGGGATTCTCCTACGAGCAGTACTTC. This sequence encodes CASSPGLAGFSYEQYF. The full variable domain, in which reference TRBV7-8 and TRBJ2-7 provide the parts outside the CDR3, is GAGVSQSPRYKVAKRGQDVALRCDPISGHVSLFWYQQALGQGPEFLTYFQNEAQLDKSGLPSDRFFAERPEGSVSTLKIQRTQQEDSAVYLCASSPGLAGFSYEQYFGPGTRLTVT.